This TCR beta chain came from a study of post-analysis software for immune sequencing data. Study at large: The patients showed relapsing-remitting, secondary progressive and progressive-relapsing multiple sclerosis courses. Study findings and constraints: About five TRBV segments, including TRBV5-6, TRBV5-1 and TRBV20-1, were more frequent in patients than controls.

This clonotype was seen a handful of times. The antigen is undetermined. Libraries were made from TCR beta cDNA, and they carried unique molecular identifiers. From around 1 to 10 million T cells, hundreds of thousands of cDNA molecules were obtained. TCRdb analysed the PCR reads with MiXCR anew, one entry per CDR3 protein. The sample lists 800,000 to 950,000 distinct CDR3 sequences, roughly half occurring once. The CDR3 runs to 14 residues. From germline, CDR1 is SGHRS and CDR2 YFSETQ. V shed 4 bases and J 14 bases; nucleotides not matched to a gene: 10. The sequence was obtained from a girl between 10 and 17 years old with multiple sclerosis. The chain uses TRBV5-1 and TRBJ1-6, with 9 nucleotides matching TRBD1. The sample taken for sequencing was blood. DNA of the CDR3: TGCGCCAGCAGCACCGGACAGGGGAAAGAAACCCTCCACTTT. This sequence encodes CASSTGQGKETLHF.